The 28 T cell receptor beta chains reported below all come from one sample, sequenced in a study of regulatory T cells in long-lasting Graves disease. The time point: newly diagnosed GD, antithyroid drugs for less than 3 months. Scientists built the TCR library using RNA that was extracted from PBMCs. The authors built TCR beta libraries using iRepertoire HTBI primers and Arm-PCR of CDR3 regions. Using its own MiXCR run on the multiplex PCR reads, TCRdb lists one record per CDR3 protein. The sample contains approximately 300,000 distinct CDR3 sequences, roughly 18% of which appear only once. This specimen consisted of peripheral blood mononuclear cells (PBMCs), obtained at new diagnosis, from a patient treated with antithyroid drugs. The receptors stem from a female donor with Graves disease.

About this clonotype itself: This may be a read error: a much more frequent sequence differs by one nucleotide. V gene TRBV30 combines with J gene TRBJ2-5; D is ambiguous. Per germline, CDR1 GTSNPN and CDR2 SVGIG (reference sequence). The CDR3 is 11 residues long. CDR3 protein: CAWSVGQTRYF. CDR3 in DNA: TGTGCCTGGAGTGTAGGGCAGACCCGGTACTTC.

In its sample, this clonotype was seen many times. The chain employs TRBV2 and TRBJ2-6, with D unclear. Germline CDR1 is SNHLY and CDR2 is FYNNEI. The CDR3 has 15 amino acids. Trimming shortened V by 7 bases and J by 2 bases, and 12 bases separated the two germline ends. CDR3 region: CASKAQIPGANVLTF. DNA of the CDR3: TGTGCCAGCAAAGCTCAGATTCCTGGGGCCAACGTCCTGACTTTC.

The genes are TRBV20-1 and TRBJ1-4, with a weak D call TRBD1 (5 bases). The V and J ends lost 6 bases and 3 bases respectively, with 11 bases between them. The germline gives CDR1 DFQATT, CDR2 SNEGSKA (reference sequence). The CDR3 contains 13 residues. The CDR3 region has the DNA TGCAGTGCCCGACAGATCTCTAATGAAAAACTGTTTTTT. It encodes CSARQISNEKLFF.

In its sample, this clonotype was seen a few times. V and J are TRBV29-1 and TRBJ1-1; 7 bases map to TRBD1. The germline gives CDR1 SQVTM, CDR2 ANQGSEA. This CDR3 has 22 amino acids. J was trimmed by 0 bases and V by 6 bases; bases with no gene match: 31. This chain's CDR3 is CSVFHRQAPRTGDKLMNTEAFF. CDR3 DNA sequence: TGCAGCGTATTCCACCGTCAAGCCCCCCGGACAGGAGATAAGCTCATGAACACTGAAGCTTTCTTT. Drawing the rest from reference TRBV29-1 and TRBJ1-1, the complete variable domain is SAVISQKPSRDICQRGTSLTIQCQVDSQVTMMFWYRQQPGQSLTLIATANQGSEATYESGFVIDKFPISRPNLTFSTLTVSNMSPEDSSIYLCSVFHRQAPRTGDKLMNTEAFFGQGTRLTVV.

This clonotype has ten or more counts. The V gene is TRBV6-1, the J gene TRBJ2-2; D may be TRBD2 (5 bases). V was pared by 7 bases and J by 5 bases, with 17 bases between. The germline CDR1 and CDR2 sequences are MNHNS and SASEGT. The CDR3 has 15 residues. Written as DNA, the CDR3 is TGTGCCAGCACGCCTTGGGAGTCCCGAACCGGGGAGCTGTTTTTT. Amino acid sequence: CASTPWESRTGELFF.

Many counts were recorded for this clonotype. The V call is TRBV11-3, the J call TRBJ2-3; possibly TRBD1 or TRBD2 for D (7 bases each). Germline V gene lookup returns CDR1 SGHNT and CDR2 YENEEA. This CDR3 comprises 14 residues. V was trimmed by 6 bases and J by 6 bases, leaving 16 bases between them. CDR3 nucleotide sequence: TGTGCCAGCAGACCAGGGGGGGGCCTCGATACGCAGTATTTT. It translates to CASRPGGGLDTQYF.

The rearrangement joins TRBV5-6 to TRBJ2-7, with 7 nucleotides matching TRBD1. Losses at the gene ends were 2 bases for V and 5 bases for J; bases not matched to a gene: 19. The CDR3 contains 18 residues. Germline values: CDR1 SGHDT, CDR2 YYEEEE. The chain's CDR3 is CASSFRNLVPTGKDEQYF. The CDR3 DNA reads as TGTGCCAGCAGCTTTCGGAATTTGGTCCCGACAGGGAAAGACGAGCAGTACTTC.

This clonotype was recorded at least ten times. The V and J genes are TRBV27 and TRBJ1-6, with TRBD1 matching 7 bases. Germline V gives CDR1 MNHEY, CDR2 SMNVEV (reference sequence). The V segment lost 4 bases and the J segment 4 bases; nucleotides outside the gene matches: 7. The CDR3 is 16 amino acids. The CDR3 sequence: CASSSTSTGYNSPLHF. In DNA, the CDR3 is TGTGCCAGCAGTTCGACCTCGACAGGGTATAATTCACCCCTCCACTTT.

This clonotype was seen ten or more times. The rearrangement joins TRBV19 to TRBJ2-5; D gene unclear. The V end lost 8 bases, the J end lost 5 bases, and 9 bases lay between the germline ends. The CDR3 has 11 amino acids. In germline, CDR1 is LNHDA, CDR2 SQIVND (reference sequence). In DNA, the CDR3 is TGTGCCAGTGGAAGTTGGGAGACCCAGTACTTC. Translated: CASGSWETQYF.

This clonotype was counted many times. The rearrangement links TRBV18 to TRBJ2-7; possible D gene TRBD2, 5 bases. The CDR3 has 14 amino acids. Germline loops: CDR1 KGHSH, CDR2 LQKENI. V gave up 0 bases and J gave up 2 bases, with 8 bases separating them. The CDR3 sequence: CASSPPRAAYEQYF. In nucleotides, the CDR3 is TGTGCCAGCTCACCACCGAGGGCGGCCTACGAGCAGTACTTC.

This clonotype has ten or more counts. The chain carries TRBV11-2 and TRBJ2-5; 7 bases align to TRBD2. The CDR3 runs 16 residues. Trimming at V came to 2 bases and at J to 7 bases, leaving 13 bases not matched to a gene. Germline CDR1 SGHAT, CDR2 FQNNGV. The CDR3 spells CASSLSGRGNRVTQYF. CDR3 DNA: TGTGCCAGCAGCTTATCAGGGAGGGGTAATAGGGTGACCCAGTACTTC.

This clonotype came up many times. This sequence joins TRBV6-1 and TRBJ1-1, with a tentative D call TRBD1 (6 bases). Germline loops: CDR1 MNHNS, CDR2 SASEGT. The V end was cut by 8 bases, the J end by 1 base, with 14 bases between. This CDR3 has 14 residues. DNA for the CDR3: TGTGCCAGCCTTAGGGGCAGGGGGAACACTGAAGCTTTCTTT. This translates into CASLRGRGNTEAFF.

This clonotype was recorded many times. One end of the junction does not line up with germline, which may come from a read error. V usage is TRBV3-1 and J usage is TRBJ2-7, with TRBD2 matching over 9 bases. Germline V lookup: CDR1 LGHDT, CDR2 YNNKEL (reference sequence). The CDR3 extends over 15 amino acids. The CDR3 region is CASSQFSGSSYEQYF. The CDR3 DNA reads as TGCGCCAGCAGCCAATTTAGCGGGAGTTCCTACGAGCAGTACTTC.

In this sample, this clonotype turned up many times. The rearrangement joins TRBV2 to TRBJ1-5, with TRBD1 matching over 7 bases. V trimming: 4 bases; J trimming: 3 bases; junction bases outside the gene matches: 6. Germline V gene data show CDR1 as SNHLY and CDR2 as FYNNEI. CDR3 length: 15 residues. The CDR3 sequence: CASSGEGANNQPQHF. The CDR3 region has the DNA TGTGCCAGCAGTGGTGAGGGGGCAAACAATCAGCCCCAGCATTTT. The complete variable domain, with remaining parts taken from reference TRBV2 and TRBJ1-5, reads EPEVTQTPSHQVTQMGQEVILRCVPISNHLYFYWYRQILGQKVEFLVSFYNNEISEKSEIFDDQFSVERPDGSNFTLKIRSTKLEDSAMYFCASSGEGANNQPQHFGDGTRLSIL.

This clonotype was detected ten times or more. V usage is TRBV18 and J usage is TRBJ1-1, with unresolved D. The germline V gene encodes CDR1 KGHSH and CDR2 LQKENI. The CDR3 loop spans 12 amino acids. Trimming cost V 2 bases and J 1 base, with 2 bases left between them. The CDR3 DNA follows: TGTGCCAGCTCACCAGAGAACACTGAAGCTTTCTTT. Its translation: CASSPENTEAFF.

This clonotype has at least ten counts. The rearrangement uses TRBV6-5 and TRBJ1-6, with D possibly TRBD1 on 5 matching bases. The CDR3 spans 16 residues. In germline, CDR1 is MNHEY, CDR2 SVGAGI. V lost 4 bases and J 7 bases, leaving 17 bases between the germline ends. The CDR3 DNA is TGTGCCAGCAGTTCGGAGGGGCACCCGGGAAATTCACCCCTCCACTTT. It yields the protein CASSSEGHPGNSPLHF.

The rearrangement uses TRBV11-2 and TRBJ2-1; 9 bases line up with TRBD2. The CDR3 runs to 17 residues. The germline CDR1 and CDR2 sequences are SGHAT and FQNNGV. Trimming removed 0 bases from V and 8 bases from J; junction bases left unmatched: 11. CDR3 DNA sequence: TGTGCCAGCAGCTTAGATGCTAGCGGGATGGTCCGCGATGAGCAGTTCTTC. Translation gives CASSLDASGMVRDEQFF. Complete variable domain (other parts from reference TRBV11-2 and TRBJ2-1): EAGVAQSPRYKIIEKRQSVAFWCNPISGHATLYWYQQILGQGPKLLIQFQNNGVVDDSQLPKDRFSAERLKGVDSTLKIQPAKLEDSAVYLCASSLDASGMVRDEQFFGPGTRLTVL.

On this clonotype: It is likely a read error, because the conserved phenylalanine at the end of the CDR3 is missing. This sequence joins TRBV11-3 and TRBJ2-1; possible D gene TRBD1, 5 bases. The CDR3 is 15 amino acids. V was shortened by 0 bases and J by 2 bases, with 8 bases between the two germline ends. Germline V CDR1 and CDR2: SGHNT, YENEEA. DNA for the CDR3: TGTGCCAGCAGCTTAGACAGGGCCCCCTACAATGAGCAGTTCGTC. Its translation: CASSLDRAPYNEQFV.

This clonotype was observed many times. J is TRBJ2-7 and V is TRBV27; 12 bases line up with TRBD2. The trim removed 5 bases at V and 3 bases at J, leaving 2 bases unmatched. CDR1 and CDR2 from the germline V gene are MNHEY and SMNVEV (reference sequence). There are 14 residues in the CDR3. The DNA for the CDR3 is TGTGCCAGCAGTAAGACTAGCGGGAGCTACGAGCAGTACTTC. This gives the protein CASSKTSGSYEQYF.

This clonotype was counted many times. The V and J genes are TRBV3-1 and TRBJ2-2; 10 nucleotides match TRBD2. The CDR3 spans 15 residues. The junction had 7 bases not matched to a gene; V was cut back by 4 bases and J by 8 bases. Germline assignment: CDR1 LGHDT and CDR2 YNNKEL (reference sequence). CDR3: CASSLWTSGEGELFF. CDR3 sequence (DNA): TGTGCCAGCAGCCTTTGGACTAGCGGAGAGGGGGAGCTGTTTTTT.

J is TRBJ1-5 and V is TRBV6-5; TRBD1 aligns across 9 bases. Germline CDR1 MNHEY, CDR2 SVGAGI. The length of the CDR3 is 18 residues. V trimming: 1 base; J trimming: 0 bases; junction bases outside the gene matches: 7. The CDR3 loop is CASSYCGTGLGSNQPQHF. DNA of the CDR3: TGTGCCAGCAGTTACTGCGGGACAGGGTTGGGTAGCAATCAGCCCCAGCATTTT.

The sample holds many counts of this clonotype. The rearrangement joins TRBV2 to TRBJ2-1; 11 bases line up with TRBD1. CDR3 size: 16 residues. J was trimmed by 3 bases and V by 4 bases; bases with no gene match: 5. CDR1 is SNHLY, CDR2 FYNNEI, per germline. The CDR3 nucleotides are TGTGCCAGCAGTGGGCCGGGACAGGGGGACTACAATGAGCAGTTCTTC. Protein: CASSGPGQGDYNEQFF. The whole variable domain, remainder taken from reference TRBV2 and TRBJ2-1, is EPEVTQTPSHQVTQMGQEVILRCVPISNHLYFYWYRQILGQKVEFLVSFYNNEISEKSEIFDDQFSVERPDGSNFTLKIRSTKLEDSAMYFCASSGPGQGDYNEQFFGPGTRLTVL.

This clonotype was counted at least ten times. The J gene is TRBJ2-3, the V gene TRBV11-2; 8 bases are a match to TRBD1. This CDR3 is 16 amino acids long. Per the germline V gene, CDR1 is SGHAT and CDR2 is FQNNGV. Trimming cost V 0 bases and J 1 base; bases outside gene matches: 3. The CDR3 bases are TGTGCCAGCAGCTTAGACGGGACAGGAGGCACAGATACGCAGTATTTT. This encodes CASSLDGTGGTDTQYF.

This clonotype was detected ten times or more. The chain uses TRBV14 and TRBJ1-2, with 10 nucleotides matching TRBD1. The length of the CDR3 is 15 residues. Germline V CDR1 and CDR2: SGHDN, FVKESK. The junction had 5 bases not matched to a gene; V was cut back by 1 base and J by 6 bases. In nucleotides, the CDR3 is TGTGCCAGCAGCCAAGTCGGGACAGGGGTGAATGGCTACACCTTC. Protein: CASSQVGTGVNGYTF.

The chain combines TRBV15 with TRBJ1-5, with 8 bases lining up with TRBD1. The CDR3 has 13 residues. Germline V gene lookup returns CDR1 LNHNV and CDR2 YYDKDF (reference sequence). V trimming: 5 bases; J trimming: 3 bases; junction bases outside the gene matches: 0. CDR3 sequence reads: CATSQGANQPQHF. The CDR3 bases are TGTGCCACCAGCCAGGGGGCCAATCAGCCCCAGCATTTT.

The V gene is TRBV28, the J gene TRBJ2-4, with TRBD1 matching over 7 bases. Germline CDR1 reads MDHEN; CDR2 reads SYDVKM. Losses at the gene ends were 6 bases for V and 0 bases for J; bases not matched to a gene: 11. The CDR3 runs 17 residues. The chain's CDR3 is CASSRISTGIAKNIQYF. DNA for the CDR3: TGTGCCAGCAGCCGAATCTCGACAGGGATAGCCAAAAACATTCAGTACTTC.

This clonotype was recorded once. The CDR3 end shows no conserved phenylalanine or tryptophan, and so a read error is likely. The chain links TRBV30 to TRBJ1-2; 7 bases agree with TRBD1. This CDR3 is built from 14 residues. V lost 0 bases to trimming and J lost 3 bases; unmatched junction nucleotides: 4. Germline values: CDR1 GTSNPN, CDR2 SVGIG (reference sequence). CDR3 nucleotides: TGTGCCTGGAGTGTGGCAGGGGGGGACTATGGCTACACCCTC. Translation: CAWSVAGGDYGYTL.

The table lists this clonotype with many counts. Written as DNA, the CDR3 is TGTGCCAGCAGTTTCGTAGCGTCTTCCTACGAGCAGTACTTC. Protein: CASSFVASSYEQYF. The rearrangement joins TRBV12-3 or TRBV12-4 to TRBJ2-7, with a weak D call TRBD2 (5 bases). The CDR3 is 14 residues long. With 3 bases removed from V and 1 base from J, the gap between germline ends came to 10 bases.